This TCR beta chain was recorded in a study of T cells after yellow fever vaccination. A single record per CDR3 protein comes from TCRdb applying MiXCR to the 5' RACE reads. The sample yields a few hundred thousand distinct CDR3 sequences, around 3.9% seen once. The CDR3 spans 16 residues. Germline V lookup: CDR1 SGHVS, CDR2 FNYEAQ. V dropped 1 base and J dropped 0 bases, with 10 bases sitting between them. This specimen was PBMCs, taken on the day of the yellow fever booster vaccination. The chain recombines TRBV7-6 with TRBJ2-1, with D unresolved. This receptor was taken from a man aged 18 to 29 who received the YFV17D yellow fever vaccine. The CDR3 is CASSLGGLGSYNEQFF. CDR3 DNA: TGTGCCAGCAGCTTAGGGGGTCTCGGCTCCTACAATGAGCAGTTCTTC.